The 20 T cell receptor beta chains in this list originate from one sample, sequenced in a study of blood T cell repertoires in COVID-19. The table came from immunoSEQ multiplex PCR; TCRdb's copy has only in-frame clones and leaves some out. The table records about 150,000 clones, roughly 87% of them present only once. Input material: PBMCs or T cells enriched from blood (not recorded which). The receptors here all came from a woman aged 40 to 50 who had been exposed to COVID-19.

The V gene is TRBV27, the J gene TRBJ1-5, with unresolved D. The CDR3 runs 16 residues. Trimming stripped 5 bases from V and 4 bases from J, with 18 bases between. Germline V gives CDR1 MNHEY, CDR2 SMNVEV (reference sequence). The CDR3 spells CASSPLGWGGNQPQHF. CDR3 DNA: TGTGCCAGCAGTCCGCTCGGTTGGGGAGGGAATCAGCCCCAGCATTTT.

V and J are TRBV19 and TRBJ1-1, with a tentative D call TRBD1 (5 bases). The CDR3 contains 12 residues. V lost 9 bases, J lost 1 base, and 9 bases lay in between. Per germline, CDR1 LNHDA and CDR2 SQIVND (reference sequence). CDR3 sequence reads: CASHQGNTEAFF. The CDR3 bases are TGTGCCAGCCATCAGGGGAACACTGAAGCTTTCTTT.

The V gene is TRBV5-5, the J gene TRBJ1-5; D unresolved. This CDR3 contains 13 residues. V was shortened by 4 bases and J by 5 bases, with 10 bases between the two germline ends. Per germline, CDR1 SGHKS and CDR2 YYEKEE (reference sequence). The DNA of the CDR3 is TGTGCCAGCAGCATCGAGGGTTATCAGCCCCAGCATTTT. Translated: CASSIEGYQPQHF.

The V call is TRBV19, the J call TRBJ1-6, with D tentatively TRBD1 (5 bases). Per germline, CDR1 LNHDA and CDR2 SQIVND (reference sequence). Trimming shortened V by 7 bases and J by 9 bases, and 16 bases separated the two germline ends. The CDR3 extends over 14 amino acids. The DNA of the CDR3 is TGTGCCAGTACCCCCCGACAGAGGACTTCACCCCTCCACTTT. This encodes CASTPRQRTSPLHF. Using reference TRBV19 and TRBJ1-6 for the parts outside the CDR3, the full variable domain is DGGITQSPKYLFRKEGQNVTLSCEQNLNHDAMYWYRQDPGQGLRLIYYSQIVNDFQKGDIAEGYSVSREKKESFPLTVTSAQKNPTAFYLCASTPRQRTSPLHFGNGTRLTVT.

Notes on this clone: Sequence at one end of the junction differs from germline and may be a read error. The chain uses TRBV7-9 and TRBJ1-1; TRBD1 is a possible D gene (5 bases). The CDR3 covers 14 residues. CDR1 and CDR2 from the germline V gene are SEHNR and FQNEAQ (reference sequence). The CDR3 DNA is TGTGCCAGCAGCTCCAGGGCAGGGAACGCTGAAGCTTTCTTT. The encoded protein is CASSSRAGNAEAFF. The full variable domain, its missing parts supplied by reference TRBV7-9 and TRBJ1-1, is DTGVSQNPRHKITKRGQNVTFRCDPISEHNRLYWYRQTLGQGPEFLTYFQNEAQLEKSRLLSDRFSAERPKGSFSTLEIQRTEQGDSAMYLCASSSRAGNAEAFFGQGTRLTVV.

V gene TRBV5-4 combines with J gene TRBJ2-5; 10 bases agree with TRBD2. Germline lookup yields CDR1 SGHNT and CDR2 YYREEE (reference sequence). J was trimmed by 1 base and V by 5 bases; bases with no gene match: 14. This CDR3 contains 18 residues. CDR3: CASSNIGGSGGLQETQYF. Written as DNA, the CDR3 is TGTGCCAGCAGTAATATAGGAGGTAGCGGGGGGCTCCAAGAGACCCAGTACTTC.

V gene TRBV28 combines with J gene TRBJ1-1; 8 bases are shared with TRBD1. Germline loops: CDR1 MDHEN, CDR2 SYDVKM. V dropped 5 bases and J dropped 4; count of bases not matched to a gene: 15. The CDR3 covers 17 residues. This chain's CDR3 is CASSPRGAGGEGTEAFF. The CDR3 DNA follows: TGTGCCAGCAGTCCCCGAGGGGCAGGGGGCGAAGGCACTGAAGCTTTCTTT.

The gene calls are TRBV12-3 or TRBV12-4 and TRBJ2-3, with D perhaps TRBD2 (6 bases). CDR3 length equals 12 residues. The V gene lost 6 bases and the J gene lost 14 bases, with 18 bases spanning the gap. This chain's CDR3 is CASSGTVPHGYF. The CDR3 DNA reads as TGTGCCAGCAGCGGGACTGTTCCCCACGGGTATTTT.

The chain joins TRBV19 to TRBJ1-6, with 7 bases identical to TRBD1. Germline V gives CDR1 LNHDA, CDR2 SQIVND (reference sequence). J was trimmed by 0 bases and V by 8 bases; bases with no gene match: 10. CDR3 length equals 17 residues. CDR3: CASAFPRDSSYNSPLHF. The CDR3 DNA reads TGTGCCAGTGCCTTCCCCCGGGACAGCTCCTATAATTCACCCCTCCACTTT.

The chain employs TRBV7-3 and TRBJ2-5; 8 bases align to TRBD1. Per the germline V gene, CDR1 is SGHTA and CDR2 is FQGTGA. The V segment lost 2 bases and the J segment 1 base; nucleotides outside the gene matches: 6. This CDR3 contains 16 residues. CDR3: CASSLDGTGGQETQYF. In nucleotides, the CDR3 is TGTGCCAGCAGCTTAGATGGGACAGGCGGCCAAGAGACCCAGTACTTC.

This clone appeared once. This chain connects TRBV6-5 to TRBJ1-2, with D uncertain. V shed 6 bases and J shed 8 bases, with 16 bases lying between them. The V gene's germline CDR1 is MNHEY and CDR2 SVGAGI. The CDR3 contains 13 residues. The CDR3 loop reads CASSLTPPGGYTF. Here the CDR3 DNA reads TGTGCCAGCAGCCTGACTCCTCCGGGGGGCTACACCTTC.

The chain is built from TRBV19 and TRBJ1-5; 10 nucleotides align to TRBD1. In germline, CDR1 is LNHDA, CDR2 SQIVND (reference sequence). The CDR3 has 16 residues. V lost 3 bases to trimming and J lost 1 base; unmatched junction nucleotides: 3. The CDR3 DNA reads TGTGCCAGTAGTATGACAGGGGGCCTGAGCAATCAGCCCCAGCATTTT. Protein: CASSMTGGLSNQPQHF.

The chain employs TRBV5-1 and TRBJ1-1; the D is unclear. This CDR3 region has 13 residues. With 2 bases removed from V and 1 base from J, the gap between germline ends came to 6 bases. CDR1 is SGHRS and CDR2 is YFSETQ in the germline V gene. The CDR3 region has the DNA TGCGCCAGCAGCTTAACACCGAACACTGAAGCTTTCTTT. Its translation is CASSLTPNTEAFF.

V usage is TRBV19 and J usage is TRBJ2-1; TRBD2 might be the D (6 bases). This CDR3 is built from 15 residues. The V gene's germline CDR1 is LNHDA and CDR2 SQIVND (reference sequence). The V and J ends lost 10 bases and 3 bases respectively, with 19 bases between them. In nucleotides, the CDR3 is TGTGCCAACACGCGGAGGGCTATCATCTACAATGAGCAGTTCTTC. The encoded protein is CANTRRAIIYNEQFF.

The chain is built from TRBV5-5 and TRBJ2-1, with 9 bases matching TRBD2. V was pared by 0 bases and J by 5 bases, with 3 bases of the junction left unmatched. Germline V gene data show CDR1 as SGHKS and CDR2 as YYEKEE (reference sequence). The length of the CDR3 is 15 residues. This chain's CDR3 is CASSLVSGSDNEQFF. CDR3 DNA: TGTGCCAGCAGCTTGGTTAGCGGGAGCGACAATGAGCAGTTCTTC.

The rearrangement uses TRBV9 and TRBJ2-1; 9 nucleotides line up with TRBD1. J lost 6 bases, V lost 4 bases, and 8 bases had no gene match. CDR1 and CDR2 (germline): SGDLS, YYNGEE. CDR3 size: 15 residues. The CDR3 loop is CASSRPGQGSNEQFF. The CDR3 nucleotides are TGTGCCAGCAGCAGGCCGGGACAGGGATCCAATGAGCAGTTCTTC.

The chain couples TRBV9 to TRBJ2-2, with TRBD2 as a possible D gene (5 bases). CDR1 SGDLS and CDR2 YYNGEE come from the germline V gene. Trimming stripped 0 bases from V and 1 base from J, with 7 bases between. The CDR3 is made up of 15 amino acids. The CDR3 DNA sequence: TGTGCCAGCAGCGTAGCGGCGGGGAACACCGGGGAGCTGTTTTTT. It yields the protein CASSVAAGNTGELFF.

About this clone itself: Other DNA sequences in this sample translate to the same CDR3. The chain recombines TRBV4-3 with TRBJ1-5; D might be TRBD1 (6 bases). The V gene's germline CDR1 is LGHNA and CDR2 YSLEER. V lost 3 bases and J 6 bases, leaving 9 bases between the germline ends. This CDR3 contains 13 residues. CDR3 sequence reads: CASSQSRGQPQHF. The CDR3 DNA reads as TGCGCCAGCAGCCAGAGCAGGGGTCAGCCCCAGCATTTT.

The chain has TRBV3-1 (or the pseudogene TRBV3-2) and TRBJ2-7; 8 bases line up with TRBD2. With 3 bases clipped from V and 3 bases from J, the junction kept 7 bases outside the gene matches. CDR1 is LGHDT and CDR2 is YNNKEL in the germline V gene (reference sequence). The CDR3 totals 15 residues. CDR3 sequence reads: CASSQTRGGRYEQYF. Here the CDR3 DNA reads TGTGCCAGCAGCCAGACCCGGGGGGGACGCTACGAGCAGTACTTC.

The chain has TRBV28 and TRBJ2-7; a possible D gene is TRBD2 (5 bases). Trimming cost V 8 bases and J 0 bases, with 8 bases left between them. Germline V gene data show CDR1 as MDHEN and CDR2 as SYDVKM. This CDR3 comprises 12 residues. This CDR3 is CASVGSSYEQYF. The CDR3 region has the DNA TGTGCCAGCGTGGGGAGCTCCTACGAGCAGTACTTC.